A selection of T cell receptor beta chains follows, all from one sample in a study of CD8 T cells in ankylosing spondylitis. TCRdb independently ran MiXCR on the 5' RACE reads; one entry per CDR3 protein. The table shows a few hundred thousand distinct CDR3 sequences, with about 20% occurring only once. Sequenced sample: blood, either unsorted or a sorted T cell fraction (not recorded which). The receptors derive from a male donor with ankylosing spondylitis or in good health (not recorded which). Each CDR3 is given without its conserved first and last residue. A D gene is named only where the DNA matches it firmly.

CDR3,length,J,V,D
ASSLYWAGGSTDTQY,15,TRBJ2-3,TRBV5-1,TRBD2
AWSTGVTEAF,10,TRBJ1-1,TRBV30,NA
ASSVQTSPPNTGELF,15,TRBJ2-2,TRBV6-1,TRBD2
ARSRAGTGGFVPEKLF,16,TRBJ1-4,TRBV3-1,TRBD1
SASPSTGGQETQY,13,TRBJ2-5,TRBV20-1,TRBD1
SANAATLYNEQF,12,TRBJ2-1,TRBV20-1,NA
ASREQAPNTGELF,13,TRBJ2-2,TRBV5-1,NA
SAPSGAGTEAF,11,TRBJ1-1,TRBV20-1,NA
ASSATRETQY,10,TRBJ2-5,TRBV12-3/TRBV12-4,NA
ASSSGVDNQPQH,12,TRBJ1-5,TRBV5-1,NA
AISESGRDGANVLT,14,TRBJ2-6,TRBV10-3,NA
ASSFGTSTDTQY,12,TRBJ2-3,TRBV5-1,NA
ASSLHKTPIYGYT,13,TRBJ1-2,TRBV3-1,NA
ASTRQGDTGELF,12,TRBJ2-2,TRBV12-3/TRBV12-4,TRBD1
ASSYSGQGAGSGWYGYT,17,TRBJ1-2,TRBV6-5,TRBD1
ASSLGLAYSEQF,12,TRBJ2-1,TRBV12-3/TRBV12-4,TRBD2
AISDTRSGRAIYNEQF,16,TRBJ2-1,TRBV10-3,TRBD2
ASSSEGQYSPLH,12,TRBJ1-6,TRBV5-1,NA
SGAFYSNEQF,10,TRBJ2-1,TRBV29-1,NA
ASSLGQGGDIQY,12,TRBJ2-4,TRBV5-1,TRBD1
ASSGAGGTYNEQF,13,TRBJ2-1,TRBV2,TRBD2
SASRQGASTDTQY,13,TRBJ2-3,TRBV20-1,TRBD1
ASRKREGSNEQF,12,TRBJ2-1,TRBV12-3/TRBV12-4,TRBD2
ASTLGLTVIPTQY,13,TRBJ2-5,TRBV7-2,NA
ASSPGAVAGAGELF,14,TRBJ2-2,TRBV12-3/TRBV12-4,TRBD2
SARDARGAYGYT,12,TRBJ1-2,TRBV20-1,NA
ASSLTGHGANVLT,13,TRBJ2-6,TRBV7-3,NA